These 21 T cell receptor beta chains share one sample of origin, sequenced in a study of blood T cell repertoires in COVID-19. TCRdb's table, derived via immunoSEQ multiplex PCR, lists solely in-frame clones and lacks some. This table has 200,000 to 250,000 clones, more than 70% appearing once. Sequences were obtained from peripheral blood. The receptors were gathered from a man older than 75 with acute or convalescent COVID-19.

The chain uses TRBV4-2 and TRBJ1-4; TRBD1 aligns across 8 bases. The length of the CDR3 is 12 residues. Losses at the gene ends were 3 bases for V and 12 bases for J; bases not matched to a gene: 3. Germline CDR1 is LGHNA and CDR2 is YNFKEQ. For the CDR3, the DNA is TGTGCCAGCAGCCAGGTGACAGGGGAACTGTTTTTT. Protein product: CASSQVTGELFF.

The CDR3: CASSYSGVPGELFF. In DNA form, the CDR3 reads TGTGCCAGCAGCTACTCGGGGGTCCCCGGGGAGCTGTTTTTT. The V call is TRBV7-3, the J call TRBJ2-2; possibly TRBD2 for D (6 bases). Per germline, CDR1 SGHTA and CDR2 FQGTGA. There are 14 residues in the CDR3. Deletions cut 4 bases from V and 6 bases from J, with 12 bases between.

V is TRBV2 and J is TRBJ2-7, with a possible D match to TRBD1 (5 bases). V lost 8 bases and J lost 7, with 9 bases in between. The CDR3 runs to 10 residues. The germline CDR1 and CDR2 sequences are SNHLY and FYNNEI. DNA for the CDR3: TGTGCCAGCGGACAAGCTGAGCAGTACTTC. It encodes CASGQAEQYF. The entire variable domain, with the rest obtained from reference TRBV2 and TRBJ2-7, is as follows: EPEVTQTPSHQVTQMGQEVILRCVPISNHLYFYWYRQILGQKVEFLVSFYNNEISEKSEIFDDQFSVERPDGSNFTLKIRSTKLEDSAMYFCASGQAEQYFGPGTRLTVT.

The CDR3 DNA is TGTGCCAGCAGTCCACTGGGACAGGCTAAGCCCCAGCATTTT. Its translation: CASSPLGQAKPQHF. The J gene is TRBJ1-5, the V gene TRBV28, with 8 bases fitting TRBD1. Losses at the gene ends were 5 bases for V and 8 bases for J; bases not matched to a gene: 8. This CDR3 is built from 14 residues. Germline CDR1 MDHEN, CDR2 SYDVKM. Based on the CDR3 plus reference TRBV28 and TRBJ1-5, the full variable domain is DVKVTQSSRYLVKRTGEKVFLECVQDMDHENMFWYRQDPGLGLRLIYFSYDVKMKEKGDIPEGYSVSREKKERFSLILESASTNQTSMYLCASSPLGQAKPQHFGDGTRLSIL.

This clone was seen a single time. The genes are TRBV27 and TRBJ2-7, with TRBD2 as a possible D gene (6 bases). This CDR3 comprises 15 residues. The ends were cut back, 2 bases at V and 2 bases at J, with 13 bases in the middle. Germline loops: CDR1 MNHEY, CDR2 SMNVEV (reference sequence). The CDR3 loop reads CASSLDPRGTYEQYF. The CDR3 DNA is TGTGCCAGCAGTTTAGATCCACGGGGGACCTACGAGCAGTACTTC.

The chain combines TRBV10-1 with TRBJ1-3; D possibly corresponds to TRBD1 (5 bases). Trimming removed 5 bases at V and 5 bases at J, with 10 bases between. The CDR3 extends over 13 amino acids. Germline V lookup: CDR1 WNHNN, CDR2 SYGVQD (reference sequence). In nucleotides, the CDR3 is TGCGCCAGCAGTTCATCAGGGAGAAACACCATATATTTT. Translation gives CASSSSGRNTIYF.

The chain is built from TRBV7-8 and TRBJ1-1; D gene unclear. Trimming stripped 3 bases from V and 1 base from J, with 6 bases between. The germline V gene has CDR1 SGHVS and CDR2 FQNEAQ. The CDR3 length is 13 residues. The CDR3 spells CASSFGENTEAFF. DNA of the CDR3: TGTGCCAGCAGCTTCGGAGAGAACACTGAAGCTTTCTTT.

This rearrangement joins TRBV5-1 to TRBJ1-2; TRBD1 matches at 8 bases. The CDR3 sequence is 17 residues long. Per germline, CDR1 SGHRS and CDR2 YFSETQ. The V and J ends lost 4 bases and 0 bases, in that order; junction bases with no gene match: 11. CDR3 nucleotide sequence: TGCGCCAGCAGCCTTTCAGGGACAGGAATTACTAACTATGGCTACACCTTC. Protein sequence: CASSLSGTGITNYGYTF.

The rearrangement joins TRBV7-8 to TRBJ2-1, with TRBD2 matching 13 bases. V was clipped by 5 bases and J by 8 bases; unmatched bases: 12. CDR3 length: 17 amino acids. Looked up from germline, CDR1 is SGHVS and CDR2 is FQNEAQ. The CDR3 DNA is TGTGCCAGCAGCCCGTTAGGACTAGCGGGGGTACCCGATGAGCAGTTCTTC. This gives the protein CASSPLGLAGVPDEQFF.

This clone was observed a handful of times. The CDR3 region is CASSQRGQGSYGYTF. CDR3 in DNA: TGTGCCAGCAGCCAACGAGGACAGGGGAGTTATGGCTACACCTTC. The V call is TRBV3-1 (or the pseudogene TRBV3-2), the J call TRBJ1-2; TRBD1 aligns across 9 bases. V lost 2 bases, J lost 5 bases, and 6 bases stayed unmatched. Germline values: CDR1 LGHDT, CDR2 YNNKEL (reference sequence). The CDR3 contains 15 residues.

The rearrangement uses TRBV10-2 and TRBJ1-5, with TRBD1 as a possible D gene (6 bases). The germline V and J ends were trimmed by 7 bases and 2 bases, with 12 bases remaining between them. This CDR3 region has 14 residues. Germline lookup yields CDR1 WSHSY and CDR2 SAAADI. The chain's CDR3 is CASTVDSGNQPQHF. The CDR3 nucleotides read TGCGCCAGCACGGTGGACAGCGGCAATCAGCCCCAGCATTTT.

CDR3 sequence: CASTYLDRDQPQHF. The CDR3, as DNA: TGTGCCAGCACCTATCTGGACAGGGATCAGCCCCAGCATTTT. The chain couples TRBV28 to TRBJ1-5; 8 bases fit TRBD1. Trimming removed 7 bases from V and 5 bases from J; junction bases left unmatched: 7. Germline lookup yields CDR1 MDHEN and CDR2 SYDVKM. The CDR3 totals 14 residues.

The CDR3 here is CASSYSRELNTEAFF. Written as DNA, the CDR3 is TGTGCCAGCAGTTACTCGAGGGAGTTGAACACTGAAGCTTTCTTT. The V and J genes are TRBV6-2 or TRBV6-3 and TRBJ1-1; the D is unclear. This CDR3 has 15 residues. Looked up from germline, CDR1 is MNHEY and CDR2 is SVGEGT. V shed 0 bases and J shed 0 bases, with 8 bases lying between them.

This clone appeared once. This chain connects TRBV11-2 to TRBJ2-7; the D gene is possibly TRBD2 (5 bases). Germline V lookup: CDR1 SGHAT, CDR2 FQNNGV. This CDR3 has 13 residues. V shed 1 base and J shed 5 bases, with 9 bases lying between them. DNA for the CDR3: TGTGCCAGCAGCTTAGGCATCGGGAACGAGCAGTACTTC. Translation gives CASSLGIGNEQYF.

The chain carries TRBV11-2 and TRBJ1-1; D is perhaps TRBD1 (6 bases). CDR1 and CDR2 from the germline V gene are SGHAT and FQNNGV. V was clipped by 5 bases and J by 0 bases, with 19 bases between them. This CDR3 contains 17 residues. This CDR3 reads CASSPIGQGNMNTEAFF. CDR3 nucleotides: TGTGCCAGCAGCCCTATAGGGCAGGGGAACATGAACACTGAAGCTTTCTTT.

This clone was recorded a few times. The V call is TRBV5-4, the J call TRBJ2-1; 8 bases match TRBD1. This CDR3 has 14 residues. J lost 7 bases, V lost 1 base, and 4 bases had no gene match. Germline loops: CDR1 SGHNT, CDR2 YYREEE (reference sequence). In nucleotides, the CDR3 is TGTGCCAGCAGCTTGACAGGGGGACCAAATGAGCAGTTCTTC. Protein sequence: CASSLTGGPNEQFF. The full variable domain, completed using reference TRBV5-4 and TRBJ2-1, is ETGVTQSPTHLIKTRGQQVTLRCSSQSGHNTVSWYQQALGQGPQFIFQYYREEENGRGNFPPRFSGLQFPNYSSELNVNALELDDSALYLCASSLTGGPNEQFFGPGTRLTVL.

The genes are TRBV7-2 and TRBJ1-1; a weak D match, TRBD1 (6 bases). The germline CDR1 and CDR2 sequences are SGHTA and FQGNSA. V was clipped by 3 bases and J by 10 bases, with 21 bases between them. The CDR3 sequence is 15 residues long. CDR3 DNA sequence: TGTGCCAGCAGCTTCGACAGGTCTTTGGGGTCGGGAGCTTTCTTT. The encoded protein is CASSFDRSLGSGAFF.

The chain combines TRBV7-2 with TRBJ2-1; TRBD2 is a possible D gene (6 bases). There are 13 residues in the CDR3. Germline V gene sequence: CDR1 SGHTA, CDR2 FQGNSA. V gave up 2 bases and J gave up 8 bases, with 10 bases separating them. The CDR3 region is CASSLPGVDEQFF. CDR3 nucleotide sequence: TGTGCCAGCAGCTTACCGGGGGTGGATGAGCAGTTCTTC.

The chain has TRBV3-1 (or the pseudogene TRBV3-2) and TRBJ1-3; the match to TRBD1 covers 9 bases. V lost 4 bases to trimming and J lost 0 bases; unmatched junction nucleotides: 7. CDR1 and CDR2 (germline): LGHDT, YNNKEL (reference sequence). The CDR3 sequence is 17 residues long. The CDR3 DNA is TGTGCCAGCAGCCCATCCGGGACAGGGCTCTCTGGAAACACCATATATTTT. Its protein is CASSPSGTGLSGNTIYF.

V is TRBV7-9 and J is TRBJ2-1; 11 bases match TRBD1. CDR3 length equals 15 residues. V lost 5 bases and J lost 7; bases outside the gene matches: 7. Germline lookup yields CDR1 SEHNR and CDR2 FQNEAQ (reference sequence). The CDR3 spells CASSTWTGGRNEQFF. Written as DNA, the CDR3 is TGTGCCAGCAGCACCTGGACAGGGGGCCGGAATGAGCAGTTCTTC.

The rearrangement joins TRBV6-6 to TRBJ1-4; D is ambiguous. The CDR3 consists of 15 residues. The germline gives CDR1 MNHNY, CDR2 SVGAGI (reference sequence). Trimming shortened V by 0 bases and J by 3 bases, and 8 bases separated the two germline ends. The DNA of the CDR3 is TGTGCCAGCAGTTACTCGAATGTAGCTAATGAAAAACTGTTTTTT. Its protein is CASSYSNVANEKLFF.